This passage covers 12 T cell receptor beta chains from one sample sequenced in a study of OX40 agonist ivuxolimab in advanced cancers. Profiling relied on immunoSEQ multiplex PCR, and the TCRdb table lists in-frame clones only, not all of them. The sample shows 50,000 to 70,000 clones, about 85% of them seen only once. The sequencing used CD4+ or CD8+ T cells sorted from blood, collected in a trial of the OX40 agonist ivuxolimab. The receptors were gathered from an adult with an advanced solid tumor such as melanoma, head and neck, liver or kidney cancer.

This clone was seen just once. The rearrangement uses TRBV4-1 and TRBJ2-6; D not resolved. The CDR3 is made up of 15 amino acids. Germline V gene data show CDR1 as MGHRA and CDR2 as YSYEKL. V was clipped by 4 bases and J by 4 bases, with 11 bases between them. CDR3: CASSPGSSGANVLTF. In DNA form, the CDR3 reads TGCGCCAGCAGCCCCGGAAGTTCCGGGGCCAACGTCCTGACTTTC.

J is TRBJ2-3 and V is TRBV6-1; unclear D gene. Trimming shortened V by 5 bases and J by 2 bases, and 5 bases separated the two germline ends. CDR3 size: 12 residues. The V gene's germline CDR1 is MNHNS and CDR2 SASEGT. The CDR3 DNA reads TGTGCCAGCAGTATGTACACAGATACGCAGTATTTT. Encoded protein: CASSMYTDTQYF.

This chain uses TRBV30 with TRBJ1-1; a weak D match, TRBD1 (5 bases). Looked up from germline, CDR1 is GTSNPN and CDR2 is SVGIG (reference sequence). There are 12 residues in the CDR3. Trimming pared 4 bases from V and 5 bases from J, leaving 11 bases between. In DNA form, the CDR3 reads TGTGCCTGGAATTACGGGGGGACTGAAGCTTTCTTT. Its translation is CAWNYGGTEAFF. Combining the CDR3 with reference TRBV30 and TRBJ1-1 gives the whole variable domain SQTIHQWPATLVQPVGSPLSLECTVEGTSNPNLYWYRQAAGRGLQLLFYSVGIGQISSEVPQNLSASRPQDRQFILSSKKLLLSDSGFYLCAWNYGGTEAFFGQGTRLTVV.

This clone was detected only once. The V gene is TRBV13, the J gene TRBJ2-2, with D hard to call. Germline V CDR1 and CDR2: PRHDT, FYEKMQ (reference sequence). This CDR3 is 14 amino acids long. The V gene lost 4 bases and the J gene lost 7 bases, with 13 bases spanning the gap. The CDR3 DNA is TGTGCCAGCAGCTCCCTCTCCTTGGGCGGGGAGCTGTTTTTT. Residues: CASSSLSLGGELFF.

The chain employs TRBV27 and TRBJ2-1, with D possibly matching TRBD2 (6 bases). This CDR3 comprises 13 residues. V lost 5 bases to trimming and J lost 4 bases, with 9 bases between them. Germline V gene data show CDR1 as MNHEY and CDR2 as SMNVEV (reference sequence). The CDR3 nucleotides are TGTGCCAGCAGTACCGGGACTTACAATGAGCAGTTCTTC. This sequence encodes CASSTGTYNEQFF.

The rearrangement joins TRBV7-2 to TRBJ1-6; the D is unclear. The CDR3 consists of 13 residues. Between the trimmed V and J ends, which lost 2 bases and 2 bases, there was a span of 1 base. The germline V gene has CDR1 SGHTA and CDR2 FQGNSA. The CDR3 protein is CASSLTYNSPLHF. The CDR3 DNA is TGTGCCAGCAGCTTAACCTATAATTCACCCCTCCACTTT.

The chain is built from TRBV7-6 and TRBJ2-3, with D perhaps matching TRBD1 (6 bases). The CDR3 loop spans 17 amino acids. Trimming stripped 1 base from V and 1 base from J, with 15 bases between. Germline V gene sequence: CDR1 SGHVS, CDR2 FNYEAQ. The CDR3 nucleotides are TGTGCCAGCAGCTTAGTAGTAGGGGGAGTGGGCACAGATACGCAGTATTTT. Translation: CASSLVVGGVGTDTQYF. The full variable domain, with the rest looked up from reference TRBV7-6 and TRBJ2-3, is GAGVSQSPRYKVTKRGQDVALRCDPISGHVSLYWYRQALGQGPEFLTYFNYEAQQDKSGLPNDRFSAERPEGSISTLTIQRTEQRDSAMYRCASSLVVGGVGTDTQYFGPGTRLTVL.

This clone turned up a few times. The chain has TRBV6-5 and TRBJ1-1; D is possibly TRBD1 (6 bases). The germline V gene encodes CDR1 MNHEY and CDR2 SVGAGI. V was pared by 7 bases and J by 4 bases, with 16 bases between. The CDR3 consists of 14 residues. The chain's CDR3 is CASKGGGVTTEAFF. The CDR3 coding sequence is TGTGCCAGCAAAGGGGGTGGGGTAACCACTGAAGCTTTCTTT.

The J gene is TRBJ2-1, the V gene TRBV14, with 7 bases that match TRBD2. CDR1 and CDR2 from the germline V gene are SGHDN and FVKESK. The CDR3 extends over 16 amino acids. V shed 4 bases and J 7 bases; nucleotides not matched to a gene: 13. Written as DNA, the CDR3 is TGTGCCAGCAGCCCATCAGAGCGGGGATTGAGAAATGAGCAGTTCTTC. This sequence encodes CASSPSERGLRNEQFF.

The chain couples TRBV4-2 to TRBJ1-1; D possibly corresponds to TRBD1 (6 bases). CDR3 size: 15 residues. V lost 1 base and J lost 3, with 12 bases in between. Germline V gives CDR1 LGHNA, CDR2 YNFKEQ. CDR3 DNA: TGTGCCAGCAGCCAAGGACCACCAGGGGACACTGAAGCTTTCTTT. Translation gives CASSQGPPGDTEAFF.

This rearrangement joins TRBV7-9 to TRBJ2-6; TRBD1 or TRBD2 may be the D gene (6 bases each). V was cut by 5 bases and J by 2 bases, with 16 bases left in between. In germline, CDR1 is SEHNR, CDR2 FQNEAQ (reference sequence). The CDR3 contains 17 residues. The CDR3, as DNA: TGTGCCAGCAGCCCAACAGGGACTCGGACTGGGGCCAACGTCCTGACTTTC. Amino acid sequence: CASSPTGTRTGANVLTF.

On this clone itself: The limits of the CDR3 on the DNA are not certain, so only TCRdb's listed CDR3 is given. V is TRBV21-1 and J is TRBJ1-6. TRBV21-1 is an annotated pseudogene. A total of 14 residues make up the CDR3, ends included. The CDR3 here is CASSWWASGSPLHF.